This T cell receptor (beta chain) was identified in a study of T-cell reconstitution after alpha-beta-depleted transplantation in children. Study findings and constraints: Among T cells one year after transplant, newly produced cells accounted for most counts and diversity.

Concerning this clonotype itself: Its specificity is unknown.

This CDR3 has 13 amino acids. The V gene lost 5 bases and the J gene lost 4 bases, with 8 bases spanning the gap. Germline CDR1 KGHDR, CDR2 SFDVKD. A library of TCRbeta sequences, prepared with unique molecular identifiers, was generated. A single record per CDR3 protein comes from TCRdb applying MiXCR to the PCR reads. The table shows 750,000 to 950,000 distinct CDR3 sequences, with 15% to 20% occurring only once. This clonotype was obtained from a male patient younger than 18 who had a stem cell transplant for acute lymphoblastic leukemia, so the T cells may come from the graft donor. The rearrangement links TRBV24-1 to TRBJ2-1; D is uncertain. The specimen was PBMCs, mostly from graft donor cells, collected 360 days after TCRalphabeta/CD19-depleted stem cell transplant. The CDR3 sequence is CATSVPPYNEQFF. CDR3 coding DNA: TGTGCCACCAGTGTACCCCCATACAATGAGCAGTTCTTC.